The rows below give T cell receptor beta chains drawn from one sample of a study of cytomegalovirus exposure and HLA in healthy donors. Repertoires were generated with immunoSEQ multiplex PCR, while TCRdb's copy carries only in-frame clones and drops some. Among 95,000 to 100,000 clones listed, more than 70% were seen once. What was sequenced was PBMCs. The receptors originated from a female donor in good health and CMV-seronegative. Each CDR3 is given with its conserved first and last residue. D genes are given only for firm matches. The listing skips clone size in some rows; elsewhere it reads once, few, many or a size class.

d_call: NA; j_call: TRBJ1-1; v_call: TRBV9; clone_size: NA; cdr3_aa: CASSALTRNTEAFF; cdr3_nt: TGTGCCAGCAGCGCTTTGACAAGGAACACTGAAGCTTTCTTT
d_call: TRBD1; j_call: TRBJ2-1; v_call: TRBV5-4; clone_size: NA; cdr3_aa: CASSPITTGGGYNEQFF; cdr3_nt: TGTGCCAGCAGCCCTATAACAACAGGGGGCGGTTACAATGAGCAGTTCTTC
d_call: NA; j_call: TRBJ1-2; v_call: TRBV23-1; clone_size: NA; cdr3_aa: CASSQMRGGGYTF; cdr3_nt: TGCGCCAGCAGTCAAATGAGGGGGGGTGGCTACACCTTC
d_call: NA; j_call: TRBJ1-3; v_call: TRBV2; clone_size: NA; cdr3_aa: CASSDFGNSGNTIYF; cdr3_nt: TGTGCCAGCAGTGATTTCGGGAACTCTGGAAACACCATATATTTT
d_call: TRBD1; j_call: TRBJ1-1; v_call: TRBV5-1; clone_size: NA; cdr3_aa: CASSLGQGLVNTEAFF; cdr3_nt: TGCGCCAGCAGCCTGGGACAGGGGTTAGTGAACACTGAAGCTTTCTTT
d_call: TRBD1; j_call: TRBJ1-2; v_call: TRBV5-1; clone_size: few; cdr3_aa: CASSLAEQGARGYTF; cdr3_nt: TGCGCCAGCAGCTTGGCCGAACAGGGGGCGCGGGGCTACACCTTC
d_call: TRBD1; j_call: TRBJ2-2; v_call: TRBV7-2; clone_size: NA; cdr3_aa: CASSRDRVEAGELFF; cdr3_nt: TGTGCCAGCAGCAGGGACAGGGTCGAGGCCGGGGAGCTGTTTTTT
d_call: NA; j_call: TRBJ2-3; v_call: TRBV7-6; clone_size: NA; cdr3_aa: CASSLQGSATQYF; cdr3_nt: TGTGCCAGCAGCTTACAGGGAAGTGCTACGCAGTATTTT
d_call: NA; j_call: TRBJ1-1; v_call: TRBV27; clone_size: NA; cdr3_aa: CASSLRITRTVVNTEAFF; cdr3_nt: TGTGCCAGCAGTTTACGTATCACCAGGACAGTAGTGAACACTGAAGCTTTCTTT
d_call: TRBD1; j_call: TRBJ2-3; v_call: TRBV5-6; clone_size: few; cdr3_aa: CASSGQGGGDTQYF; cdr3_nt: TGTGCCAGCAGCGGACAGGGTGGGGGAGATACGCAGTATTTT
d_call: NA; j_call: TRBJ2-7; v_call: TRBV5-1; clone_size: NA; cdr3_aa: CASSNGDSQGEQYF; cdr3_nt: TGCGCCAGCAGCAATGGGGACTCCCAGGGCGAGCAGTACTTC
d_call: TRBD1; j_call: TRBJ1-1; v_call: TRBV14; clone_size: NA; cdr3_aa: CASSQEAGTARAFF; cdr3_nt: TGTGCCAGCAGCCAAGAGGCCGGGACAGCACGAGCTTTCTTT
d_call: TRBD1; j_call: TRBJ1-3; v_call: TRBV9; clone_size: NA; cdr3_aa: CASSLGTGISGNTIYF; cdr3_nt: TGTGCCAGCAGCCTAGGGACAGGGATATCAGGAAACACCATATATTTT
d_call: TRBD2; j_call: TRBJ2-3; v_call: TRBV2; clone_size: once; cdr3_aa: CASTIAGGPGYF; cdr3_nt: TGTGCCAGCACTATAGCGGGGGGGCCTGGGTATTTT
d_call: TRBD2; j_call: TRBJ2-2; v_call: TRBV5-1; clone_size: few; cdr3_aa: CASSSGTSSQNTGELFF; cdr3_nt: TGCGCCAGCAGCTCGGGGACTAGCAGCCAGAACACCGGGGAGCTGTTTTTT
d_call: TRBD2; j_call: TRBJ2-7; v_call: TRBV5-4; clone_size: NA; cdr3_aa: CASSLVAGGLYEQYF; cdr3_nt: TGTGCCAGCAGCTTGGTAGCGGGAGGCCTCTACGAGCAGTACTTC
d_call: NA; j_call: TRBJ1-3; v_call: TRBV5-1; clone_size: NA; cdr3_aa: CASSLQGEAGNTIYF; cdr3_nt: TGCGCCAGCAGCTTACAGGGAGAGGCGGGAAACACCATATATTTT
d_call: NA; j_call: TRBJ2-1; v_call: TRBV28; clone_size: NA; cdr3_aa: CASGGRALNEQFF; cdr3_nt: TGTGCCAGTGGGGGCCGGGCCCTCAATGAGCAGTTCTTC
d_call: TRBD1; j_call: TRBJ2-3; v_call: TRBV27; clone_size: NA; cdr3_aa: CASPYGTDRSCTDTQYF; cdr3_nt: TGTGCCAGCCCTTACGGGACGGACAGGTCATGCACAGATACGCAGTATTTT
d_call: TRBD1; j_call: TRBJ2-7; v_call: TRBV4-2; clone_size: NA; cdr3_aa: CASSSWDRVYEQYF; cdr3_nt: TGTGCCAGCAGCTCTTGGGACAGGGTGTACGAGCAGTACTTC
d_call: NA; j_call: TRBJ2-7; v_call: TRBV11-2; clone_size: NA; cdr3_aa: CASSVEAINSYEQYF; cdr3_nt: TGTGCCAGCAGCGTCGAGGCCATAAACTCCTACGAGCAGTACTTC
d_call: TRBD1; j_call: TRBJ2-3; v_call: TRBV2; clone_size: NA; cdr3_aa: CASHKEQGAYTDTQYF; cdr3_nt: TGTGCCAGCCATAAGGAACAGGGGGCTTACACAGATACGCAGTATTTT
d_call: NA; j_call: TRBJ1-3; v_call: TRBV21-1; clone_size: NA; cdr3_aa: CASSKGECPSGNTIYF; cdr3_nt: TGTGCCAGCAGCAAAGGGGAGTGTCCCTCTGGAAACACCATATATTTT
d_call: TRBD1; j_call: TRBJ1-1; v_call: TRBV11-2; clone_size: NA; cdr3_aa: CASSLGTGGGRAFF; cdr3_nt: TGTGCCAGCAGCTTAGGCACAGGGGGAGGGAGGGCTTTCTTT
d_call: TRBD1; j_call: TRBJ1-6; v_call: TRBV6-5; clone_size: NA; cdr3_aa: CASRSRQGAGSPLHF; cdr3_nt: TGTGCCAGCAGATCCCGCCAGGGGGCAGGGTCACCCCTCCACTTT
d_call: NA; j_call: TRBJ1-2; v_call: TRBV18; clone_size: once; cdr3_aa: CASSGGWNYGYTF; cdr3_nt: TGTGCCAGCTCAGGCGGCTGGAACTATGGCTACACCTTC
d_call: TRBD2; j_call: TRBJ2-2; v_call: TRBV6-1; clone_size: NA; cdr3_aa: CASSATGGDGGELFF; cdr3_nt: TGTGCCAGCTCCGCTACCGGGGGGGACGGCGGGGAGCTGTTTTTT
d_call: NA; j_call: TRBJ1-1; v_call: TRBV29-1; clone_size: NA; cdr3_aa: CSHQGTEAFF; cdr3_nt: TGCAGCCACCAGGGGACTGAAGCTTTCTTT
d_call: TRBD2; j_call: TRBJ2-3; v_call: TRBV19; clone_size: once; cdr3_aa: CPPSWGGRITDTQYF; cdr3_nt: TGTCCCCCATCCTGGGGCGGGAGGATCACAGATACGCAGTATTTT
d_call: NA; j_call: TRBJ2-5; v_call: TRBV7-9; clone_size: NA; cdr3_aa: CSSSLEVAASTQYF; cdr3_nt: TGTTCCAGCAGCTTAGAAGTTGCGGCGTCGACCCAGTACTTC
d_call: NA; j_call: TRBJ2-3; v_call: TRBV11-2; clone_size: NA; cdr3_aa: CASSLPLLFIITDTQYF; cdr3_nt: TGTGCCAGCAGCTTACCCTTACTATTTATAATCACAGATACGCAGTATTTT
d_call: NA; j_call: TRBJ1-1; v_call: TRBV5-6; clone_size: NA; cdr3_aa: CASSLLAYTEAFF; cdr3_nt: TGTGCCAGCAGCTTGTTGGCCTACACTGAAGCTTTCTTT
d_call: TRBD2; j_call: TRBJ2-1; v_call: TRBV7-8; clone_size: NA; cdr3_aa: CASSSEGTSKVKVQFF; cdr3_nt: TGTGCCAGCAGCTCCGAAGGGACTAGTAAGGTTAAGGTGCAGTTCTTC
d_call: NA; j_call: TRBJ2-7; v_call: TRBV7-9; clone_size: NA; cdr3_aa: CASSLARPGWYEQYF; cdr3_nt: TGTGCCAGCAGCTTAGCCCGACCGGGGTGGTACGAGCAGTACTTC
d_call: TRBD2; j_call: TRBJ2-1; v_call: TRBV25-1; clone_size: NA; cdr3_aa: CASSDVTSGGFPYNEQFF; cdr3_nt: TGTGCCAGCAGTGATGTGACTAGCGGGGGTTTCCCCTACAATGAGCAGTTCTTC
d_call: NA; j_call: TRBJ1-2; v_call: TRBV9; clone_size: NA; cdr3_aa: CASSVALGASYGYTF; cdr3_nt: TGTGCCAGCAGCGTAGCTCTGGGGGCTAGCTATGGCTACACCTTC
d_call: TRBD2; j_call: TRBJ2-3; v_call: TRBV6-1; clone_size: NA; cdr3_aa: CATPAVAGGTDTQYF; cdr3_nt: TGTGCCACCCCAGCGGTAGCGGGGGGCACAGATACGCAGTATTTT
d_call: NA; j_call: TRBJ1-2; v_call: TRBV30; clone_size: NA; cdr3_aa: CAWSAQGYWDGYTF; cdr3_nt: TGTGCCTGGAGTGCTCAGGGATATTGGGATGGCTACACCTTC
d_call: TRBD1; j_call: TRBJ2-7; v_call: TRBV4-1; clone_size: NA; cdr3_aa: CASSQEGGRSSYEQYF; cdr3_nt: TGCGCCAGCAGCCAAGAAGGGGGCCGAAGCTCCTACGAGCAGTACTTC
d_call: NA; j_call: TRBJ2-3; v_call: TRBV4-2; clone_size: NA; cdr3_aa: CASSQERGGGGTDTQYF; cdr3_nt: TGTGCCAGCAGCCAAGAGAGGGGGGGAGGGGGCACAGATACGCAGTATTTT
d_call: TRBD1; j_call: TRBJ2-1; v_call: TRBV27; clone_size: NA; cdr3_aa: CASSPGTGVLFKEQFF; cdr3_nt: TGTGCCAGCAGTCCCGGGACAGGGGTCCTCTTCAAGGAGCAGTTCTTC
d_call: NA; j_call: TRBJ2-7; v_call: TRBV10-3; clone_size: NA; cdr3_aa: CAIRGAGDEQYF; cdr3_nt: TGTGCCATCAGGGGGGCTGGAGACGAGCAGTACTTC
d_call: NA; j_call: TRBJ2-5; v_call: TRBV25-1; clone_size: once; cdr3_aa: CASSEQQETQYF; cdr3_nt: TGTGCCAGCAGTGAACAGCAAGAGACCCAGTACTTC
d_call: NA; j_call: TRBJ1-5; v_call: TRBV18; clone_size: NA; cdr3_aa: CASSPHNLGGQPQHF; cdr3_nt: TGTGCCAGCTCACCACATAATTTAGGGGGTCAGCCCCAGCATTTT
d_call: NA; j_call: TRBJ1-5; v_call: TRBV7-9; clone_size: few; cdr3_aa: CASAPDNNQPQHF; cdr3_nt: TGTGCCAGCGCCCCGGACAACAATCAGCCCCAGCATTTT
d_call: NA; j_call: TRBJ2-4; v_call: TRBV28; clone_size: NA; cdr3_aa: CASSFGGNIQYF; cdr3_nt: TGTGCCAGCAGTTTTGGGGGCAACATTCAGTACTTC
d_call: TRBD1; j_call: TRBJ1-2; v_call: TRBV9; clone_size: few; cdr3_aa: CASTTSPRGGTGENYGYTF; cdr3_nt: TGTGCCAGCACCACTTCTCCGAGAGGGGGGACAGGGGAGAACTATGGCTACACCTTC
d_call: TRBD2; j_call: TRBJ2-1; v_call: TRBV9; clone_size: NA; cdr3_aa: CASSLPQTSGGYNEQFF; cdr3_nt: TGTGCCAGCAGCCTACCTCAGACTAGCGGGGGTTACAATGAGCAGTTCTTC
d_call: NA; j_call: TRBJ1-1; v_call: TRBV7-2; clone_size: NA; cdr3_aa: CASSLAGGRTEAFF; cdr3_nt: TGTGCCAGCAGCTTAGCGGGGGGTAGAACTGAAGCTTTCTTT
d_call: TRBD1; j_call: TRBJ1-2; v_call: TRBV30; clone_size: NA; cdr3_aa: CAWSVWDRIIYGYTF; cdr3_nt: TGTGCCTGGAGTGTATGGGACAGGATAATCTATGGCTACACCTTC
d_call: TRBD2; j_call: TRBJ2-5; v_call: TRBV29-1; clone_size: NA; cdr3_aa: CSVPVGGIRGQETQYF; cdr3_nt: TGCAGCGTCCCGGTGGGGGGGATTCGGGGCCAAGAGACCCAGTACTTC
d_call: NA; j_call: TRBJ1-1; v_call: TRBV30; clone_size: NA; cdr3_aa: CAWRGDTRTEAFF; cdr3_nt: TGTGCCTGGAGGGGCGATACGCGCACTGAAGCTTTCTTT
d_call: NA; j_call: TRBJ1-2; v_call: TRBV11-2; clone_size: NA; cdr3_aa: CASSLASGDYGYTF; cdr3_nt: TGTGCCAGCAGCTTAGCCTCAGGGGACTATGGCTACACCTTC
d_call: TRBD1; j_call: TRBJ2-3; v_call: TRBV6-1; clone_size: NA; cdr3_aa: CASSDTGGSTPDTQYF; cdr3_nt: TGTGCCAGCAGTGACACAGGGGGATCAACCCCAGATACGCAGTATTTT
d_call: TRBD2; j_call: TRBJ2-3; v_call: TRBV6-4; clone_size: NA; cdr3_aa: CASSGTSGGGDTQYF; cdr3_nt: TGTGCCAGCAGTGGGACTAGCGGAGGGGGAGATACGCAGTATTTT
d_call: TRBD2; j_call: TRBJ2-5; v_call: TRBV9; clone_size: few; cdr3_aa: CASSPLGEGETQYF; cdr3_nt: TGTGCCAGCAGCCCCCTGGGGGAGGGGGAGACCCAGTACTTC
d_call: TRBD1; j_call: TRBJ1-6; v_call: TRBV5-1; clone_size: NA; cdr3_aa: CASTPGQGDSPLHF; cdr3_nt: TGCGCCAGCACCCCGGGACAGGGTGATTCACCCCTCCACTTT